This TCR beta chain was sequenced during a study of OX40 agonist ivuxolimab in advanced cancers. Whole-study context: Mean age approximately 55 years, range 23 to 79; around 80% male.

Here immunoSEQ multiplex PCR was the method, and the copy in TCRdb shows in-frame clones only, minus some. The data hold about 62,000 clones, with 75% to 90% observed a single time. Germline V CDR1 and CDR2: SNHLY, FYNNEI. The CDR3 has 14 residues. Unmatched junction bases numbered 9, after V lost 4 bases and J lost 10 bases. The TCR sequence derives from an adult with an advanced solid tumor such as melanoma, head and neck, liver or kidney cancer. J is TRBJ2-1 and V is TRBV2, with TRBD1 matching over 8 bases. Source: CD4+ or CD8+ T cells sorted from blood, taken in a trial of the OX40 agonist ivuxolimab. The CDR3 DNA is TGTGCCAGCAGTGCCCGGACAGGGATTCAGGAGCAGTTCTTC. Translated: CASSARTGIQEQFF.